The clone carrying this TCR beta chain was counted many times. The antigen is unknown. This record comes from a study of regulatory T cells in long-lasting Graves disease. Assembly of TCR beta libraries relied on iRepertoire HTBI primers together with Arm-PCR of CDR3 regions. TCRdb re-called the multiplex PCR reads through MiXCR, storing one row per CDR3 protein. The data show about 530,000 distinct CDR3 sequences, roughly a sixth seen once. Study conclusions and caveats: Gene preferences differed: TRBV28, TRBJ1-2, TRBJ2-5 in persistent cases.

Germline V CDR1 and CDR2: MNHEY, SMNVEV (reference sequence). The ends lost 0 bases at V and 5 bases at J; junction bases unmatched: 4. The CDR3 length is 15 residues. Time point denoted: newly diagnosed GD, antithyroid drugs for less than 3 months. Making the TCR library involved RNA that had been extracted from PBMCs. The sample was also reused in another study, on T cells in Graves' hyperthyroidism and ophthalmopathy. That paper notes: Absent ophthalmopathy progression within 18 months defined stable Graves' hyperthyroidism. Before onset, by a median of around 6.1 months, the model predicted ophthalmopathy.

This sequence was found in a woman aged 35-65 years with Graves disease. J is TRBJ2-3 and V is TRBV27; TRBD2 aligns across 8 bases. The source was peripheral blood mononuclear cells (PBMCs), collected at new diagnosis, from a patient treated with antithyroid drugs. CDR3 DNA: TGTGCCAGCAGTTTATCTGCGGGACTAGGAGATACGCAGTATTTT. This sequence encodes CASSLSAGLGDTQYF.